This T cell receptor beta chain appears in the sequencing data of a study of blood T cell repertoires in COVID-19. The overall study: Acute and convalescent COVID-19 specimens originated in the United States, Italy and Spain. Nucleic acid was either cDNA or gDNA, and it came from T cells, B-cell-depleted T cells, or PBMCs.

The CDR3 has 16 residues. CDR1 SEHNR and CDR2 FQNEAQ come from the germline V gene (reference sequence). The V gene end was trimmed by 3 bases and the J gene end by 5 bases; junction bases not matched to a gene: 10. Source study methods: Amplifying reference gene primers gave estimates of nucleated cell counts. Method: immunoSEQ multiplex PCR; TCRdb's copy keeps in-frame clones and lacks some. The V and J calls and clone size are taken from that table; D and trimming were inferred from the DNA. The data contain some 100,000 clones, less than 90% of them seen just once; the ten biggest clones take up about 8%.

The source of this sequence is an older man who had recovered from COVID-19. Sequencing was performed on peripheral blood. The V call is TRBV7-9, the J call TRBJ2-5, with 9 nucleotides matching TRBD2. CDR3 nucleotide sequence: TGTGCCAGCAGCTTTAACGCGGGAGGGCCAGGGGAGACCCAGTACTTC. Its translation: CASSFNAGGPGETQYF.